A single sample gave rise to the 6 T cell receptor beta chains below, sequenced in a study of graft-versus-host responses after intestinal transplantation. TCRdb's table, derived via immunoSEQ multiplex PCR, lists solely in-frame clones and lacks some. The data show over 100,000 clones, 80% to 95% seen once. These receptors' targets are unknown. This material consisted of unstimulated CD4+ T cells sorted from spleen or lymph node cells, taken before intestinal transplant. All receptors derive from a human donor who received an intestinal transplant.

The CDR3 coding sequence is TGCGCCAGCAGCTTGGGGCTAGCGGGAGGGTTAAATGAGCAGTTCTTC. Residues: CASSLGLAGGLNEQFF. The gene calls are TRBV5-1 and TRBJ2-1, with TRBD2 identical over 12 bases. The V gene's germline CDR1 is SGHRS and CDR2 YFSETQ. V lost 0 bases and J lost 7; bases outside the gene matches: 5. The CDR3 extends over 16 amino acids.

This clone was counted once. This rearrangement joins TRBV10-1 to TRBJ2-3; D gene uncertain. The CDR3 length is 12 residues. Deletions cut 2 bases from V and 6 bases from J, with 6 bases between. Germline CDR1 reads WNHNN; CDR2 reads SYGVQD (reference sequence). CDR3 sequence (DNA): TGCGCCAGCAGTGAGAACTCGGATACGCAGTATTTT. Residues: CASSENSDTQYF.

The V call is TRBV18, the J call TRBJ2-1; D gene uncertain. Trimming removed 1 base from V and 0 bases from J, with 10 bases in between. The CDR3 loop spans 16 amino acids. CDR1 is KGHSH and CDR2 is LQKENI in the germline V gene. Written as DNA, the CDR3 is TGTGCCAGCTCACCACGGCGGCAAAACTCCTACAATGAGCAGTTCTTC. Its translation is CASSPRRQNSYNEQFF.

The rearrangement joins TRBV9 to TRBJ1-2; no firm D call. Looked up from germline, CDR1 is SGDLS and CDR2 is YYNGEE. Trimming shortened V by 2 bases and J by 9 bases, and 20 bases separated the two germline ends. The CDR3 is 15 residues long. CDR3 in amino acids: CASSVLSGGSLRYTF. The CDR3 DNA is TGTGCCAGCAGCGTCCTCTCAGGAGGCAGCCTCCGCTACACCTTC.

This clone showed up just once. This rearrangement joins TRBV5-1 to TRBJ2-6, with a possible D match to TRBD2 (6 bases). CDR3 length: 16 residues. The V and J ends lost 5 bases and 2 bases respectively, with 14 bases between them. Germline CDR1 reads SGHRS; CDR2 reads YFSETQ. The CDR3 DNA follows: TGCGCCAGCAGGGGGGGTTCATTGACTGGGGCCAACGTCCTGACTTTC. Translating gives CASRGGSLTGANVLTF.

V gene TRBV14 combines with J gene TRBJ2-2; 8 positions agree with TRBD1. Trimming removed 4 bases from V and 8 bases from J; junction bases left unmatched: 9. The CDR3 extends over 15 amino acids. The V gene's germline CDR1 is SGHDN and CDR2 FVKESK. The CDR3 region is CASSPPRQGRGELFF. The CDR3 bases are TGTGCCAGCAGCCCCCCAAGACAGGGGAGAGGGGAGCTGTTTTTT.